This is a list of T cell receptor beta chains from one sample in a study of Ad26.COV2.S vaccination and SARS-CoV-2 variants. Sequenced by immunoSEQ multiplex PCR; TCRdb stores in-frame clones only, minus some. The table lists more than 300,000 clones, approximately 86% of them singletons. The sequences come from peripheral blood, collected in a trial of Ad26.COV2.S vaccine versus placebo. Receptor source: a person aged 18 to 59 who received the Ad26.COV2.S COVID-19 vaccine or a placebo. Both conserved end residues are part of each CDR3. The order of the fields is J gene, D gene, clone size, V gene, CDR3 protein, CDR3 DNA. The D gene is left open where the match is weak. The size entry is marked missing in some rows and otherwise reads once, few, many or a size class.

TRBJ2-3 NA NA TRBV28 CASEGGWWRDTQYF TGTGCCAGCGAAGGGGGGTGGTGGAGAGATACGCAGTATTTT
TRBJ2-2 TRBD1 once TRBV5-1 CASSYLRTGFMPGELFF TGCGCCAGCAGCTACCTTAGGACAGGATTTATGCCCGGGGAGCTGTTTTTT
TRBJ2-7 NA few TRBV5-6 CASSFGVLSREASSYEQYF TGTGCCAGCAGCTTCGGAGTTCTGTCCAGGGAGGCGAGCTCCTACGAGCAGTACTTC
TRBJ2-7 TRBD1 NA TRBV11-2 CASSPPGQQYEQYF TGTGCCAGCAGCCCGCCGGGACAGCAATACGAGCAGTACTTC
TRBJ1-1 NA NA TRBV2 CASSTTAIPNTEAFF TGTGCCAGCAGTACGACCGCCATCCCGAACACTGAAGCTTTCTTT
TRBJ1-2 NA NA TRBV19 CASSNTRNYGYTF TGTGCCAGTAGTAACACACGCAACTATGGCTACACCTTC
TRBJ2-7 TRBD1 NA TRBV7-9 CASSPRVAGGAPLGQYF TGTGCCAGCAGCCCAAGGGTGGCAGGGGGCGCCCCCCTTGGGCAGTACTTC
TRBJ2-1 NA NA TRBV7-2 CASSSRLGLNEQFF TGTGCCAGCAGCTCCCGACTGGGGTTGAATGAGCAGTTCTTC
TRBJ2-5 NA NA TRBV5-1 CASSLARSADQETQYF TGCGCCAGCAGCTTGGCCAGGAGTGCAGATCAAGAGACCCAGTACTTC
TRBJ1-4 NA NA TRBV6-6 CASRPTTGWNEKLFF TGTGCCAGCAGACCGACGACAGGCTGGAATGAAAAACTGTTTTTT
TRBJ1-3 NA NA TRBV4-1 CASSQAAGVALNTIYF TGCGCCAGCAGCCAAGCTGCCGGGGTTGCCCTAAACACCATATATTTT
TRBJ2-7 NA NA TRBV6-4 CAGKTVSYEQYF TGTGCCGGAAAGACAGTCTCCTACGAGCAGTACTTC
TRBJ2-7 NA once TRBV2 CASSVRQSYEQYF TGTGCCAGCAGTGTCCGGCAGTCCTACGAGCAGTACTTC
TRBJ1-5 NA once TRBV6-5 CASTRHPDNQPQHF TGTGCCAGCACCAGACATCCGGACAATCAGCCCCAGCATTTT
TRBJ1-5 NA once TRBV13 CASSSSYRDQPQHF TGTGCCAGCAGCAGTTCGTACAGGGATCAGCCCCAGCATTTT
TRBJ2-7 NA once TRBV5-1 CASSLNGGSGSYEQYF TGCGCCAGCAGCTTGAACGGGGGCTCGGGTAGCTACGAGCAGTACTTC
TRBJ2-7 NA NA TRBV7-9 CASSSNGGLAYEQYF TGTGCCAGCAGCTCCAACGGAGGCTTAGCCTACGAGCAGTACTTC
TRBJ2-2 NA NA TRBV19 CASRQRNTGELFF TGTGCCAGTCGACAGAGAAACACCGGGGAGCTGTTTTTT
TRBJ2-7 TRBD1 NA TRBV7-8 CASSLGQGGYEQYF TGTGCCAGCAGCTTGGGACAGGGGGGGTACGAGCAGTACTTC
TRBJ1-1 NA NA TRBV28 CASSFTLSGMRTEAFF TGTGCCAGCAGCTTCACTTTATCAGGGATGCGTACTGAAGCTTTCTTT
TRBJ2-5 NA NA TRBV21-1 CASSKVCGGAAGETQYF TGTGCCAGCAGCAAAGTTTGCGGGGGGGCGGCGGGAGAGACCCAGTACTTC
TRBJ2-7 NA NA TRBV3-1/TRBV3-2 CASSPGTLDEQYF TGTGCCAGCAGCCCCGGGACTCTCGACGAGCAGTACTTC
TRBJ2-5 TRBD2 once TRBV10-3 CATRLAGGQETQYF TGTGCCACCCGACTAGCGGGGGGCCAAGAGACCCAGTACTTC
TRBJ1-2 NA NA TRBV4-2 CASSQDGGAGANYGYTF TGTGCCAGCAGCCAAGATGGAGGGGCGGGAGCTAACTATGGCTACACCTTC
TRBJ1-1 TRBD1 few TRBV5-1 CASSWDRGAFF TGCGCCAGCAGCTGGGACAGAGGAGCTTTCTTT
TRBJ2-7 NA NA TRBV7-8 CASSLAGALSGEQYF TGTGCCAGCAGCTTAGCCGGGGCTCTCTCTGGCGAGCAGTACTTC
TRBJ1-2 NA few TRBV28 CASSFSGGYTF TGTGCCAGCAGTTTTAGTGGGGGCTACACCTTC
TRBJ1-1 TRBD1 NA TRBV23-1 CASTSAMSGDRVTNEAFF TGCGCCAGCACCAGTGCAATGTCGGGGGACAGGGTGACCAATGAAGCTTTCTTT
TRBJ2-1 NA NA TRBV30 CAWSVGVDEQFF TGTGCCTGGAGTGTGGGAGTCGATGAGCAGTTCTTC
TRBJ2-7 NA few TRBV23-1 CASSQSSGGRVDEQYF TGCGCCAGCAGTCAATCCTCAGGGGGGCGCGTCGACGAGCAGTACTTC
TRBJ1-5 NA NA TRBV28 CASSSTEYSNQPQHF TGTGCCAGCAGCTCGACAGAGTATAGCAATCAGCCCCAGCATTTT
TRBJ1-2 NA NA TRBV3-1/TRBV3-2 CASSQLRNAGVRLNYGYTF TGTGCCAGCAGCCAACTGAGAAACGCGGGTGTTCGCCTGAACTATGGCTACACCTTC
TRBJ1-4 NA NA TRBV20-1 CSASLGAGEKLFF TGCAGTGCTAGTTTGGGGGCTGGTGAAAAACTGTTTTTT
TRBJ2-5 TRBD2 NA TRBV7-9 CASSLGTSGGQETQYF TGTGCCAGCAGCTTAGGGACTAGCGGGGGACAAGAGACCCAGTACTTC
TRBJ1-6 NA NA TRBV19 CASRTGVEASPLHF TGTGCCAGTAGAACGGGGGTGGAGGCTTCACCCCTCCACTTT
TRBJ1-1 NA NA TRBV10-3 CAISETGGPNTEAFF TGTGCCATCAGTGAAACAGGCGGACCGAACACTGAAGCTTTCTTT
TRBJ1-2 TRBD1 NA TRBV4-2 CASSQGGDRDYGYTF TGTGCCAGCAGCCAAGGAGGAGACAGGGACTATGGCTACACCTTC
TRBJ2-3 NA NA TRBV7-2 CASSPGMRTDTQYF TGTGCCAGCAGCCCTGGGATGAGGACAGATACGCAGTATTTT
TRBJ2-5 TRBD2 NA TRBV5-4 CASSLAGGRQETQYF TGTGCCAGCAGTCTAGCGGGGGGCAGACAAGAGACCCAGTACTTC
TRBJ2-2 TRBD2 NA TRBV15 CATYPGLAGGRTGELFF TGTGCCACCTACCCGGGACTAGCGGGGGGGCGGACCGGGGAGCTGTTTTTT
TRBJ1-5 TRBD1 NA TRBV19 CASSIGGTADYSNQPQHF TGTGCCAGTAGTATCGGAGGGACAGCTGATTATAGCAATCAGCCCCAGCATTTT
TRBJ2-1 TRBD2 NA TRBV6-4 CASSARGSSGGTYNEQFF TGTGCCAGCAGTGCCCGCGGTAGTAGCGGGGGGACGTACAATGAGCAGTTCTTC
TRBJ1-4 NA NA TRBV18 CASSPRAAATNEKLFF TGTGCCAGCTCACCTAGGGCGGCTGCAACTAATGAAAAACTGTTTTTT
TRBJ2-7 NA once TRBV27 CASSLSQGAYEQYF TGTGCCAGCAGTTTATCACAGGGAGCCTACGAGCAGTACTTC
TRBJ2-5 TRBD2 NA TRBV3-1/TRBV3-2 CASSQGLAGRETQYF TGTGCCAGCAGCCAAGGACTAGCGGGGCGGGAGACCCAGTACTTC
TRBJ1-1 NA NA TRBV5-3 CARREFTGAPLNTEAFF TGTGCCAGAAGAGAATTTACCGGGGCGCCATTGAACACTGAAGCTTTCTTT
TRBJ2-2 TRBD2 once TRBV28 CASSSLRGDIAGELFF TGTGCCAGCTCTTCTCTTCGGGGGGATATTGCCGGGGAGCTGTTTTTT
TRBJ2-2 NA NA TRBV5-4 CASSQKTDPELFF TGTGCCAGCAGTCAAAAGACCGACCCGGAGCTGTTTTTT
TRBJ2-1 TRBD2 NA TRBV7-2 CASRGGTAEQFF TGTGCCAGCAGGGGGGGGACGGCCGAGCAGTTCTTC
TRBJ2-3 NA NA TRBV4-2 CASSQSPGEGGTDTQYF TGTGCCAGCAGCCAAAGCCCCGGTGAGGGGGGCACAGATACGCAGTATTTT
TRBJ2-6 NA NA TRBV6-6 CASSFSGANVLTF TGTGCCAGCTCCTTCTCTGGGGCCAACGTCCTGACTTTC
TRBJ2-1 NA NA TRBV7-9 CASSLGLEEGSFSYNEQFF TGTGCCAGCAGCTTAGGGCTGGAGGAAGGTAGTTTCTCCTACAATGAGCAGTTCTTC
TRBJ1-6 TRBD1 NA TRBV18 CASSPRGQGDSPLHF TGTGCCAGCTCACCACGCGGACAGGGGGATTCACCCCTCCACTTT
TRBJ2-7 TRBD2 NA TRBV3-1/TRBV3-2 CASSPRQPGTNYEQYF TGTGCCAGCAGCCCACGACAGCCGGGGACTAACTACGAGCAGTACTTC
TRBJ2-2 NA NA TRBV3-1/TRBV3-2 CASSPGQNTGELFF TGTGCCAGCAGCCCGGGACAGAACACCGGGGAGCTGTTTTTT
TRBJ2-5 NA NA TRBV30 CAWSPLNQETQYF TGTGCCTGGAGTCCCCTGAACCAAGAGACCCAGTACTTC
TRBJ1-4 NA NA TRBV19 CASSIGGADEKLFF TGTGCCAGTAGTATTGGTGGGGCCGATGAAAAACTGTTTTTT
TRBJ2-7 TRBD1 few TRBV6-6 CASSWPGQGSYEQYF TGTGCCAGCAGCTGGCCCGGACAGGGCTCCTACGAGCAGTACTTC